This T cell receptor (beta chain) was retrieved from a study of T cell repertoires in cytomegalovirus infection. The germline gives CDR1 MNHEY, CDR2 SVGEGT. V was trimmed by 6 bases and J by 5 bases, leaving 13 bases between them. The length of the CDR3 is 13 residues. TCRdb independently ran MiXCR on the reads; one entry per CDR3 protein. The data contain some 220,000 distinct CDR3 sequences, 10% to 15% of them singletons. The clonotype comes from a human donor in good health (CMV status not recorded). Some clones in this sample may be carry-over from other donors' samples. This chain connects TRBV6-2 or TRBV6-3 to TRBJ2-5, with unresolved D. Material for sequencing was PBMCs. CDR3 DNA sequence: TGTGCCAGCAGCGGACCTTATCGGGAGACCCAGTACTTC. It encodes CASSGPYRETQYF.